Sequencing of this T cell receptor (beta chain) was carried out in a study of tumor-infiltrating lymphocytes in primary liver carcinoma. CDR3 length: 15 residues. Germline V CDR1 and CDR2: SGHAT, FQNNGV. Study results and caveats: Tumor top-250-clone fraction significantly exceeded that of blood (p = 0.039).

With 500 to 650 ng total RNA as template and a constant-region primer, TCR beta cDNA was made. Each TCR beta library was derived from three nested multiplex PCR rounds that employed slightly modified ARM-PCR. It was with TRBV1-TRBV30 forward primers and a C-beta reverse primer that the first two PCR rounds were run, at roughly 10 cycles each. Using its own MiXCR run on the multiplex PCR reads, TCRdb lists one record per CDR3 protein. Counted here are about 22,000 distinct CDR3 sequences, around 82% occurring once; the ten biggest clones make up about a third. DNA and RNA were both co-extracted from 20-30 mg of bulk tissue that had not been sorted. This clonotype was counted only a few times. Its antigen is still unknown. The junction departs from the called germline gene at one end, perhaps through a read error.

The chain combines TRBV11-2 with TRBJ1-2; D is possibly TRBD1 (5 bases). The source of this sequence is a woman aged 25 to 39 with primary liver carcinoma and hepatitis B virus infection. Sequences were obtained from liver tumor tissue from sampling region 2. Sample subset: tumor region T2, inferior pole. The CDR3 DNA reads as TGTGCCAGCAGTTTAGATGAGATGGCAGGGAGAGGCTACACCTTT. Encoded protein: CASSLDEMAGRGYTF.